This T cell receptor (beta chain) was obtained from a study of T cells in localized non-small cell lung cancer. This clone was picked up a small number of times. Using immunoSEQ multiplex PCR, the repertoire was profiled, and TCRdb retains in-frame clones only, with some absent. The data hold about 1,300 clones, with under 20% observed a single time. Trimming cost V 2 bases and J 5 bases, with 10 bases left between them. Germline lookup yields CDR1 LNHDA and CDR2 SQIVND (reference sequence). The CDR3 spans 14 residues. The TCR sequence derives from a female donor at least 60 years old with stage I squamous cell lung carcinoma. The chain uses TRBV19 and TRBJ1-5, with D perhaps matching TRBD1 (6 bases). The sample consisted of lung tumor tissue, taken before any cancer treatment. CDR3 sequence reads: CASSIQGKDQPQHF. In DNA, the CDR3 is TGTGCCAGTAGTATACAGGGGAAGGATCAGCCCCAGCATTTT.